This T cell receptor beta chain was sequenced for a study of blood T cell repertoires in COVID-19 (TCRdb year 2020). Notes on the research overall: Samples from collaborators originated in the United States, Italy and Spain and spanned both the acute and convalescent phases of COVID-19. The material from the prospective study consisted of cDNA or gDNA derived from T cells, B-cell-depleted T cells, or PBMCs. The dataset comprised deeply sampled blood TCRbeta repertoires from subjects exposed to, actively infected with, or recovered from COVID-19. A freely available public database, intended as a resource for researchers studying the immune response to SARS-CoV-2, is where the repertoires were released. Samples came from the ongoing ImmuneRACE study (first 160 participants) plus 1,254 subjects from 6 global collaborators. The sample metadata nearly always contained a de-identified subject ID, COVID-19 status, age in years and sex. HLA class I and class II types, where available, came from metadata supplied by the sample provider rather than from assay-based typing.

The CDR1 and CDR2 encoded by the germline V gene are MGHRA and YSYEKL. There are 15 amino acids in the CDR3, from cysteine to phenylalanine inclusive. Only the CDR3 region is kept as DNA, spanning 45 bases read in frame from base 1. Between the V and J ends, shortened by 4 bases and 4 bases respectively, the junction contains 15 bases. What the authors observed across the whole study: The quantity of clinical and demographic metadata differed by source and by participant and was supplied without curation.

TCRbeta CDR3 regions were amplified from genomic DNA by means of the immunoSEQ Assay, a bias-controlled multiplex PCR. The study's own analysis went as follows. The number of nucleated cells in each sample was estimated by amplification of reference gene primers within the assay. To quantify the absolute abundance of each unique TCRbeta CDR3 rearrangement, sequence reads were collapsed and filtered. For each sample, productive Simpson clonality was calculated by taking the square root of Simpson's diversity index across productive rearrangements. In its TCRdb copy, this immuneACCESS table keeps in-frame sequences only and misses some clones. Where compared with another copy, unresolved V genes explain less than half of these, and the others have no known cause. From that table come the V and J calls and clone size; the DNA was used to work out D and trimming. The sample table contains 150,000 to 200,000 clones; only one count was recorded for about 89% of them. The biggest ten clones account for around 7% of the sample.

On this clone itself: Its target antigen remains unknown. The sample holds no much larger clone one base away, and base qualities are not on file.

Each collaborating institution followed its own protocols to collect whole blood in K2EDTA tubes. For TCRbeta analysis, collaborator samples were shipped as frozen whole blood, as isolated PBMCs, or as DNA extracted from either sample type. The rearranged segments are TRBV4-1 and TRBJ2-3; too little of a D gene remains to name it. Specimen: peripheral blood. This TCR derives from a man aged 35 to 55 with acute or convalescent COVID-19. The DNA sequence reads TGCGCCAGCAGCCTGGCAGGTACTTCTGCAGATACGCAGTATTTT. It is translated as CASSLAGTSADTQYF.